This TCR beta chain was captured by sequencing in a study of beta chain features in type 1 diabetes (dated by TCRdb to the late 2010s). About the full investigation: Mean age, gender distribution, total cell number and subset yield did not differ between patients and healthy donors. The study compared TCRB repertoires of sorted circulating CD4+ T cell subsets between recently diagnosed type 1 diabetes patients and matched healthy donors. Regulatory and stem cell-like memory subsets were obtained from only 8 patients and roughly 8 healthy donors, while naive and central memory subsets were obtained from all 30 or so donors. A total of about 100 million sorted cells were examined across all samples, and RNA yield correlated strongly with the number of cells per subset. Broader findings and caveats from the paper: A moderate but significant shortening of TCRB CDR3 length was observed in type 1 diabetes patients in all four CD4+ subsets. HLA sub-analyses involved small numbers of individuals, so any influence of HLA type on TCRB rearrangement remained unresolved. PCR might favor shorter templates, but patient and control samples were amplified and corrected together, so any skew would affect both groups equally. Sequencing cDNA rather than genomic DNA could over-represent highly expressing activated cells, although activation and CD3 levels did not differ between groups. Naive, central memory and regulatory TCRB repertoires appeared to be more similar among patients than among healthy donors. Fewer insertions and more nucleotide deletions at VDJ recombination sites were observed in patients with type 1 diabetes, implying thymic rearrangement abnormalities.

There are 16 amino acids in the CDR3, from cysteine to phenylalanine inclusive. Only the CDR3 portion is preserved as DNA: 48 bases, with reading frame beginning at the first base. At the junction V is shortened by 6 bases and J by 5 bases; bases outside the gene matches: 12. Taken from the germline V gene, the CDR1 and CDR2 loops are MGHRA and YSYEKL. The entire isolated RNA was reverse transcribed using the High Capacity cDNA Reverse Transcription Kit, and thus expressed TCRB transcripts were sequenced. Naive, central memory and regulatory T cell samples underwent deep immunoSEQ sequencing, averaging about 3.57 million total reads per sample. Sorted cells were lysed in RLT buffer and RNA was extracted with DNase-treated RNeasy Micro or Mini kits, depending on cell number. Each cell subset was processed on its own to prevent cross-contamination, while patient and healthy donor samples were processed together. The immunoSEQ multiplex PCR was used to amplify TCRB sequences from cDNA, yielding 87-bp fragments that span the CDR3 region. Sequencing of the amplicons was done on the Illumina HiSeq platform. As for the original processing: Synthetic template baselines were used to correct PCR bias computationally, reads within Hamming distance 2 were collapsed together, and singletons that could not be merged were discarded. Reads were aligned to IMGT to assign V, D and J genes, CDR3 length, and insertions or deletions at six rearrangement sites. Clonotype counts were normalized to sorted cell number within each subset before computing true diversity and Gini coefficients with the tcR R package. The overlap coefficient, calculated on TCRB nucleotide sequences, was used to quantify repertoire sharing. Out-of-frame TCRB sequences from naive cells were analyzed as a proxy for the pre-selection repertoire. The table was pulled from immuneACCESS by TCRdb, which kept in-frame rearrangements only. Such tables lose some clones; where checked, under half of the loss comes from unresolved V genes, and the rest has no known cause. V and J calls and clone size are those listed in that table; D and trimming were worked out from the DNA. This sample gives about 740,000 clones in total; 13% of them show up just once. Together, the top ten hold 0.022% of the sample.

A note on this clone: This clone's antigen is unknown. There are no base qualities to consult, and no much larger clone falls within one base.

Each donor gave one peripheral blood draw, approximately 0.11 L on average, collected into heparinised tubes. Using a panel that included CD45RO, CCR7, CD25, CD127, CD95 and CD27, naive, central memory, regulatory and stem cell-like memory CD4+ T cells were sorted on a BD FACSAria II. Every sorted population had a purity above 95%. PBMCs were separated immediately by Lymphoprep density gradient centrifugation and were stained directly, without being cultured. So that batch effects would be minimized, each experiment stained and sorted samples in pairs, pairing one healthy donor with one patient. The sequence joins TRBV4-1 to TRBJ1-1, with 10 junctional bases fitting TRBD1. Sequencing was performed on naive CD4+ T cells from blood. Read against the paper, the sample's cell subset or site label means: true naive CD4+ T cells. This TCR was sampled from a man between 18 and 29 years old with type 1 diabetes. The CDR3 has the sequence CASRRQGAASGTEAFF. The nucleotides read TGCGCCAGCAGGCGACAGGGGGCCGCATCGGGAACTGAAGCTTTCTTT.